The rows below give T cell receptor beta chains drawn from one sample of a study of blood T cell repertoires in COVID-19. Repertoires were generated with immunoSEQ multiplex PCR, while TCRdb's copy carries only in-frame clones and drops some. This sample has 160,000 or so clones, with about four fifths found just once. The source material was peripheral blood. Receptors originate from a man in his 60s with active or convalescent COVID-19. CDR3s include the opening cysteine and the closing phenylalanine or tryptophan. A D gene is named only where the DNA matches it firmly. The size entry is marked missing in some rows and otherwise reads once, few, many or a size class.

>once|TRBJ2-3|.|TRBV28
TGTGCCAGCAGTTTATATGCCACAGGGTGGAGCACAGATACGCAGTATTTT
CASSLYATGWSTDTQYF
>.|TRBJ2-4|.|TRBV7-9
TGTGCCAGCAGCCCATTCGGCAGCCGACTAGTGAACATTCAGTACTTC
CASSPFGSRLVNIQYF
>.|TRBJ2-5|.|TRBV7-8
TGTGCCAGCAGCCTTAAGCCGGTGGGGTCTGGACAGCACTCCTCATTCGGGGCTCAAGAGACCCAGTACTTC
CASSLKPVGSGQHSSFGAQETQYF
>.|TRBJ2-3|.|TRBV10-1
TGCGCCAGAATTACAGGGTTCGATCACACAGATACGCAGTATTTT
CARITGFDHTDTQYF
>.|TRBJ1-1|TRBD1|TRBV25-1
TGTGCCAGCAGTGGCACTCAGGGGGCGCGTGAAGCTTTCTTT
CASSGTQGAREAFF
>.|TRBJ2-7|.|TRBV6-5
TGTGCCAGCAGCACCCTGGGGCTGGGGATCTACGAGCAGTACTTC
CASSTLGLGIYEQYF
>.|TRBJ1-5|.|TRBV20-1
TGCAGTGCTAGTGTCCAGCAGCCCCAGCATTTT
CSASVQQPQHF
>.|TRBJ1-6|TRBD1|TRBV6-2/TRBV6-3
TGTGCCAGCAGTTACCCCCGGGACAGGGGGGAAGACTCACCCCTCCACTTT
CASSYPRDRGEDSPLHF
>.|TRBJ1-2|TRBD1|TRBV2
TGTGCCAGCACCCGGGACAGAGATCGTTATGGCTACACCTTC
CASTRDRDRYGYTF
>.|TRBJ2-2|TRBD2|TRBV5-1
TGCGCCAGCAGCCCGAAGGCACTAGCGGGAGGGGCCGGGGAGCTGTTTTTT
CASSPKALAGGAGELFF
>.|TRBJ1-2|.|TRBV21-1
TGTGCCAGCAGCAAAGTGTCCCTGCTTTGGACAGGGGGCGTACACTATGGCTACACCTTC
CASSKVSLLWTGGVHYGYTF
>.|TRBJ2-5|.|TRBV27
TGTGCCAGCAGTTTCGGGGGGCGCGGGGAGACCCAGTACTTC
CASSFGGRGETQYF
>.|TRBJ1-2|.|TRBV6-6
TGTGCCAGCAGTTCAGAATTCTATGGCTACACCTTC
CASSSEFYGYTF
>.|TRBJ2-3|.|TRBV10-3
TGTGCCATCAGTGATACTAGCACAACCACAGATACGCAGTATTTT
CAISDTSTTTDTQYF
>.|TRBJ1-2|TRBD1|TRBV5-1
TGCGCCAGCAGCTTGGCCGTGACAGGGGCTCTCTATGGCTACACCTTC
CASSLAVTGALYGYTF
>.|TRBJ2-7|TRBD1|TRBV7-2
TGTGCCAGCAGCCAAGTACAGGGGCCCTACGAGCAGTACTTC
CASSQVQGPYEQYF
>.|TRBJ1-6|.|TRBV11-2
TGTGCCAGCAGCTGGCAGGGGAATAATTCACCCCTCCACTTT
CASSWQGNNSPLHF
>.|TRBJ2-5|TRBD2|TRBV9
TGTGCCAGCAGCGTACTAGCGGGGGGACAAGAGACCCAGTACTTC
CASSVLAGGQETQYF
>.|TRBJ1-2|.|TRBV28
TGTGCCAGCAGTGTCGTTTCCCCAGGGGGCTACACCTTC
CASSVVSPGGYTF
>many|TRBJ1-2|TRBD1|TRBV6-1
TGTGCCAGCAGTGAAGCGGGGACAGGGGTTGTCTATGGCTACACCTTC
CASSEAGTGVVYGYTF
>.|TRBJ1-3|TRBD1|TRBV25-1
TGTGCCAGCAGCCCACGGGACAGGGCTGGAAACACCATATATTTT
CASSPRDRAGNTIYF
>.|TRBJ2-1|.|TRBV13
TGTGCCAGCAGCTCACCGCACCGGGGTTACAATGAGCAGTTCTTC
CASSSPHRGYNEQFF
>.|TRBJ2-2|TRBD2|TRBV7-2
TGTGCCAGCAGCTCAACTAGCGGGAGCCTCCGGGAGCTGTTTTTT
CASSSTSGSLRELFF
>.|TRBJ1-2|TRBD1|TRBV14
TGTGCCAGCAGCCAAGTGGGCTGGGACAGTTCTAACTATGGCTACACCTTC
CASSQVGWDSSNYGYTF
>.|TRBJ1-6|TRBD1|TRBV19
TGTGCCAGTAGCGGGACAGTCAATTCACCCCTCCACTTT
CASSGTVNSPLHF
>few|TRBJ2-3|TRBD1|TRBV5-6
TGTGCCAGCAGCTTGTGGACAGGAGAATTTAGCACAGATACGCAGTATTTT
CASSLWTGEFSTDTQYF
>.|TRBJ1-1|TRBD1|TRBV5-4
TGTGCCAGCAACTCGGGACGGACAGGGGTGAACACTGAAGCTTTCTTT
CASNSGRTGVNTEAFF
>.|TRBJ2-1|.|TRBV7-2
TGTGCCAGCAGCGCGGGGGTAGACAGGGAGCAGTTCTTC
CASSAGVDREQFF